This T cell receptor (beta chain) appears in the sequencing data of a study of blood T cells in healthy people across ages. Together with a sample-barcoded 5' primer, a J-beta primer mix was included in a second PCR lasting about 7 to 11 cycles. TCRdb re-derived calls from the 5' RACE reads in MiXCR, one entry per CDR3 protein. This sample yields about 1.8 million distinct CDR3 sequences, of which around 50% are seen a single time; less than 2.5% belongs to the top ten. Germline V lookup: CDR1 LNHDA, CDR2 SQIVND (reference sequence). V lost 6 bases to trimming and J lost 0 bases; unmatched junction nucleotides: 6. The CDR3 is 15 amino acids.

V usage is TRBV19 and J usage is TRBJ2-3, with 7 bases identical to TRBD1. This receptor was taken from a woman between 40 and 55 years old in good health. The sequenced material came from blood. CDR3 DNA sequence: TGTGCCAGTAGGACTAAGGGGGCTAGCACAGATACGCAGTATTTT. Its translation: CASRTKGASTDTQYF. Using reference TRBV19 and TRBJ2-3 for the parts outside the CDR3, the full variable domain is DGGITQSPKYLFRKEGQNVTLSCEQNLNHDAMYWYRQDPGQGLRLIYYSQIVNDFQKGDIAEGYSVSREKKESFPLTVTSAQKNPTAFYLCASRTKGASTDTQYFGPGTRLTVL.